These 26 T cell receptor beta chains originate from one sample sequenced in a study of breast tumors, draining lymph nodes, adjacent tissues. The lymph nodes were axillary draining lymph nodes from breast cancer patients. One entry per CDR3 protein results from TCRdb running MiXCR on the multiplex PCR reads. The sample lists over 250,000 distinct CDR3 sequences, around 30% seen once, with 1.1% in the top ten. Sample: axillary lymph node tissue. Receptor source: a female donor with breast cancer. Some clones in this sample may be carry-over from other donors' samples.

This clonotype was seen more than once but under ten times. This rearrangement joins TRBV3-1 to TRBJ2-1, with D possibly matching TRBD1 (5 bases). The V gene lost 4 bases and the J gene lost 7 bases, with 14 bases spanning the gap. This CDR3 contains 14 residues. From germline, CDR1 is LGHDT and CDR2 YNNKEL (reference sequence). The CDR3 loop is CASSLAGQTNEQFF. The CDR3 DNA sequence: TGTGCCAGCAGCCTCGCCGGACAAACAAATGAGCAGTTCTTC.

The chain uses TRBV11-3 and TRBJ1-2; perhaps TRBD1 as D (6 bases). CDR1 is SGHNT, CDR2 YENEEA, per germline. The ends were cut back, 4 bases at V and 7 bases at J, with 16 bases in the middle. The CDR3 is 14 residues long. CDR3 amino acids: CASSSRRDTPGYTF. As DNA, the CDR3 is TGTGCCAGCAGCTCGAGACGGGACACCCCTGGCTACACCTTC. The complete variable domain, with remaining parts taken from reference TRBV11-3 and TRBJ1-2, reads EAGVVQSPRYKIIEKKQPVAFWCNPISGHNTLYWYLQNLGQGPELLIRYENEEAVDDSQLPKDRFSAERLKGVDSTLKIQPAELGDSAVYLCASSSRRDTPGYTFGSGTRLTVV.

This clonotype has just a few counts. This may be a read error: a much more frequent sequence differs by one nucleotide. This chain connects TRBV19 to TRBJ2-7, with 7 bases that match TRBD2. The CDR3 is 17 amino acids. Germline loops: CDR1 LNHDA, CDR2 SQIVND (reference sequence). CDR3 amino acids: CASSWGRAIRPSYEQSF. The CDR3 bases are TGTGCCAGTTCTTGGGGGAGGGCCATTCGGCCTTCCTACGAGCAGTCCTTC.

The J gene is TRBJ2-3, the V gene TRBV6-6; 12 nucleotides match TRBD2. Germline-derived CDR1 and CDR2 are MNHNY and SVGAGI (reference sequence). V was clipped by 5 bases and J by 2 bases; unmatched bases: 8. This CDR3 is 17 amino acids long. The CDR3: CASSPPSGRALTDTQYF. CDR3 in DNA: TGTGCCAGCAGTCCCCCTAGCGGGAGGGCCCTCACAGATACGCAGTATTTT.

This clonotype was observed many times. J is TRBJ2-2 and V is TRBV7-9; D might be TRBD1 or TRBD2, each matching 5 bases. V gave up 3 bases and J gave up 4 bases, with 12 bases separating them. CDR3 size: 15 residues. Looked up from germline, CDR1 is SEHNR and CDR2 is FQNEAQ (reference sequence). The CDR3 reads CASSFGGAVTGELFF. The CDR3, as DNA: TGTGCCAGCAGCTTTGGGGGAGCCGTCACCGGGGAGCTGTTTTTT. Using reference TRBV7-9 and TRBJ2-2 for the parts outside the CDR3, the full variable domain is DTGVSQNPRHKITKRGQNVTFRCDPISEHNRLYWYRQTLGQGPEFLTYFQNEAQLEKSRLLSDRFSAERPKGSFSTLEIQRTEQGDSAMYLCASSFGGAVTGELFFGEGSRLTVL.

This clonotype occurred many times. The chain has TRBV20-1 and TRBJ2-3, with 8 bases lining up with TRBD1. Trimming at V came to 6 bases and at J to 2 bases, leaving 7 bases not matched to a gene. The CDR3 runs to 14 residues. The germline V gene has CDR1 DFQATT and CDR2 SNEGSKA (reference sequence). The CDR3 region is CSAQTGALTDTQYF. The CDR3 nucleotides read TGCAGTGCGCAGACAGGGGCCCTCACAGATACGCAGTATTTT.

A single count supports this clonotype. At one end, the junction sequence differs from germline, possibly due to a read error. The chain links TRBV20-1 to TRBJ2-7; maybe TRBD2 (6 bases). The CDR3 is made up of 12 amino acids. CDR1 and CDR2 (germline): DFQATT, SNEGSKA (reference sequence). The CDR3 sequence is CSARLATHEQHF. The CDR3 bases are TGCAGTGCTAGACTAGCGACCCACGAGCAGCACTTC.

This clonotype was counted only a few times. Just one base apart from a much larger clone, this may be a read error. V is TRBV6-1 and J is TRBJ2-7, with D unclear. This CDR3 is built from 12 residues. Germline CDR1 reads MNHNS; CDR2 reads SASEGT. Between the trimmed V and J ends, which lost 8 bases and 3 bases, there was a span of 11 bases. CDR3 bases: TGTGCCAGCGGGCTATTTGTCTACGAGCAGTACTTC. Protein product: CASGLFVYEQYF.

This clonotype was seen a few times. A much more abundant neighbour one base away suggests this may be a read error. The chain is built from TRBV20-1 and TRBJ2-5; 13 positions agree with TRBD2. V lost 6 bases to trimming and J lost 7 bases; unmatched junction nucleotides: 8. From germline, CDR1 is DFQATT and CDR2 SNEGSKA (reference sequence). The CDR3 has 14 residues. CDR3 amino acids: CSADGTSGEATQYF. Written as DNA, the CDR3 is TGCAGTGCGGACGGGACTAGCGGGGAAGCGACCCAGTACTTC.

This chain joins TRBV4-1 and TRBJ2-6, with 14 bases identical to TRBD2. From germline, CDR1 is MGHRA and CDR2 YSYEKL. The length of the CDR3 is 22 residues. V lost 0 bases, J lost 0 bases, and 10 bases stayed unmatched. CDR3 protein: CASSQEGSGLAGVSSGANVLTF. In DNA, the CDR3 is TGCGCCAGCAGCCAAGAAGGCTCGGGACTAGCGGGAGTTAGCTCTGGGGCCAACGTCCTGACTTTC.

This clonotype has ten or more counts. The rearrangement joins TRBV20-1 to TRBJ1-6, with 7 bases identical to TRBD1. V lost 1 base to trimming and J lost 7 bases; unmatched junction nucleotides: 10. CDR1 is DFQATT and CDR2 is SNEGSKA in the germline V gene (reference sequence). The CDR3 runs to 16 residues. CDR3 sequence: CSARVGGDSRNSPLHF. The CDR3 DNA reads TGCAGTGCTAGAGTAGGGGGGGACAGTCGGAATTCACCCCTCCACTTT.

CDR3 DNA sequence: TGCGCCAGCAGCCGACAGGGGACAGGCAGCGGGGCACCGAGTACCGGGGAGCTGTTTTTT. This sequence encodes CASSRQGTGSGAPSTGELFF. The chain has TRBV5-1 and TRBJ2-2; the D gene is possibly TRBD1 (8 bases). V lost 4 bases and J 5 bases, leaving 30 bases between the germline ends. The CDR3 totals 20 residues. The V gene's germline CDR1 is SGHRS and CDR2 YFSETQ. Full variable domain (remainder filled in from reference TRBV5-1 and TRBJ2-2): KAGVTQTPRYLIKTRGQQVTLSCSPISGHRSVSWYQQTPGQGLQFLFEYFSETQRNKGNFPGRFSGRQFSNSRSEMNVSTLELGDSALYLCASSRQGTGSGAPSTGELFFGEGSRLTVL.

Regarding this clonotype: It is likely a read error, because the conserved phenylalanine at the end of the CDR3 is missing. The chain links TRBV5-6 to TRBJ2-1; D is uncertain. The germline V gene has CDR1 SGHDT and CDR2 YYEEEE. The length of the CDR3 is 11 residues. V was pared by 4 bases and J by 3 bases, with 2 bases between. The CDR3 is CASSLYNEQFS. The DNA of the CDR3 is TGTGCCAGCAGCCTCTACAATGAGCAGTTCTCC.

Comment on this clonotype: One end of the junction varies from germline; a read error may be responsible. The V and J genes are TRBV24-1 and TRBJ2-2; D assignment may be TRBD1 or TRBD2 (6 bases each). CDR3 length: 13 residues. Looked up from germline, CDR1 is KGHDR and CDR2 is SFDVKD. The CDR3 nucleotides read TGTGCCACTGAGGACGGGGGCACCGGGGGGCTGTTTTTT. Residues: CATEDGGTGGLFF.

Points on this clonotype: At one boundary the junction diverges from the germline segment, which might be a read error. The chain links TRBV5-6 to TRBJ2-1, with D uncertain. The germline gives CDR1 SGHDT, CDR2 YYEEEE. CDR3 length equals 13 residues. The CDR3: CASSLTGYNGQFF. CDR3 in DNA: TGTGCCAGCAGCTTGACGGGCTACAATGGGCAGTTCTTC.

This clonotype was found many times. The CDR3 loop reads CNEREGNEKLFF. CDR3 DNA: TGCAACGAACGGGAGGGAAATGAAAAACTGTTTTTT. This chain uses TRBV29-1 with TRBJ1-4; D remains ambiguous. In germline, CDR1 is SQVTM, CDR2 ANQGSEA. This CDR3 region has 12 residues. The full variable domain, with the rest looked up from reference TRBV29-1 and TRBJ1-4, is SAVISQKPSRDICQRGTSLTIQCQVDSQVTMMFWYRQQPGQSLTLIATANQGSEATYESGFVIDKFPISRPNLTFSTLTVSNMSPEDSSIYLCNEREGNEKLFFGSGTQLSVL.

The V gene is TRBV20-1, the J gene TRBJ1-2; D is undetermined. The V gene lost 5 bases and the J gene lost 2 bases, with 12 bases spanning the gap. Germline V gene data show CDR1 as DFQATT and CDR2 as SNEGSKA (reference sequence). The CDR3 sequence is 13 residues long. The DNA for the CDR3 is TGCAGTGCTCGACTAAGCGGGAACTATGGCTACACCTTC. Translated: CSARLSGNYGYTF.

The table lists this clonotype with many counts. The gene calls are TRBV12-3 or TRBV12-4 and TRBJ1-5, with 8 bases identical to TRBD1. V was pared by 6 bases and J by 4 bases, with 2 bases of the junction left unmatched. This CDR3 region has 13 residues. CDR3 sequence: CASSGTGNQPQHF. For the CDR3, the DNA is TGTGCCAGCAGCGGGACAGGTAATCAGCCCCAGCATTTT.

This clonotype was observed at least ten times. V gene TRBV24-1 combines with J gene TRBJ2-1, with 8 nucleotides matching TRBD2. CDR1 is KGHDR and CDR2 is SFDVKD in the germline V gene. This CDR3 has 15 amino acids. The V and J ends lost 1 base and 5 bases, in that order; junction bases with no gene match: 3. Here the CDR3 reads CATSDLAGDDNEQFF. In DNA form, the CDR3 reads TGTGCCACCAGTGATTTAGCGGGAGACGACAATGAGCAGTTCTTC.

Comments on this clonotype: This may be a read error, as it is one base from a much larger clone. V usage is TRBV5-4 and J usage is TRBJ2-1, with 9 bases aligning to TRBD2. The CDR3 consists of 17 residues. The germline V gene has CDR1 SGHNT and CDR2 YYREEE (reference sequence). CDR3 sequence (DNA): TGTGCCAGCAGCCAAGACAGGGATAGCGGGAGCTACAGTGAGCAGTTCTTC. This translates into CASSQDRDSGSYSEQFF. Full variable domain (rest looked up from reference TRBV5-4 and TRBJ2-1): ETGVTQSPTHLIKTRGQQVTLRCSSQSGHNTVSWYQQALGQGPQFIFQYYREEENGRGNFPPRFSGLQFPNYSSELNVNALELDDSALYLCASSQDRDSGSYSEQFFGPGTRLTVL.

This clonotype was seen many times. The genes are TRBV7-2 and TRBJ2-7; tentative D call: TRBD1 (5 bases). The CDR3 is 11 residues long. In germline, CDR1 is SGHTA, CDR2 FQGNSA. V was clipped by 2 bases and J by 9 bases, with 8 bases between them. CDR3 region: CASSLQGLQYF. The DNA of the CDR3 is TGTGCCAGCAGCTTACAGGGCTTGCAGTACTTC.

The rearrangement links TRBV12-3 or TRBV12-4 to TRBJ1-2; 9 nucleotides agree with TRBD1. The CDR3 contains 18 residues. The V segment lost 5 bases and the J segment 0 bases; nucleotides outside the gene matches: 13. CDR3 nucleotide sequence: TGTGCCAGCAGTCCCCTCACAGGGGGCGTGATTTCTAACTATGGCTACACCTTC. Translated, it gives CASSPLTGGVISNYGYTF.

This clonotype was seen ten or more times. V is TRBV3-1 and J is TRBJ1-2, with D possibly being TRBD1 (6 bases). This CDR3 spans 14 amino acids. Trimming stripped 0 bases from V and 4 bases from J, with 9 bases between. The germline gives CDR1 LGHDT, CDR2 YNNKEL (reference sequence). CDR3 DNA sequence: TGTGCCAGCAGCCAAGACTGGGGGCGCTATGGCTACACCTTC. Protein: CASSQDWGRYGYTF.

The V and J genes are TRBV7-2 and TRBJ1-5, with a tentative D call TRBD1 (6 bases). V dropped 5 bases and J dropped 0 bases, with 29 bases sitting between them. The CDR3 has 21 amino acids. CDR1 SGHTA and CDR2 FQGNSA come from the germline V gene. CDR3 protein: CASSGEVRLRVGGYSNQPQHF. DNA of the CDR3: TGTGCCAGCAGCGGAGAAGTACGTTTGCGGGTAGGGGGATATAGCAATCAGCCCCAGCATTTT.

Worth noting for this clonotype: A much bigger clone sits one base away, suggesting this may be a read error. This chain links TRBV19 with TRBJ2-7, with 9 bases matching TRBD2. The germline V gene has CDR1 LNHDA and CDR2 SQIVND (reference sequence). This CDR3 is 14 amino acids long. The CDR3 DNA sequence: TGTGCCGGTAGCAATAGCGGGAGTCAGAACGAGCAGTACTTC. This sequence encodes CAGSNSGSQNEQYF. Together with reference TRBV19 and TRBJ2-7, the CDR3 gives the full variable domain: DGGITQSPKYLFRKEGQNVTLSCEQNLNHDAMYWYRQDPGQGLRLIYYSQIVNDFQKGDIAEGYSVSREKKESFPLTVTSAQKNPTAFYLCAGSNSGSQNEQYFGPGTRLTVT.

This clonotype was found once. The chain carries TRBV12-3 or TRBV12-4 and TRBJ2-4; D may be TRBD1 or TRBD2 (6 bases each). This CDR3 has 14 residues. V was clipped by 8 bases and J by 8 bases, with 19 bases between them. Written as DNA, the CDR3 is TGTGCCAGCGCCCGAGATTTAGGGGGGTACATTCAGTACTTC. As protein: CASARDLGGYIQYF.